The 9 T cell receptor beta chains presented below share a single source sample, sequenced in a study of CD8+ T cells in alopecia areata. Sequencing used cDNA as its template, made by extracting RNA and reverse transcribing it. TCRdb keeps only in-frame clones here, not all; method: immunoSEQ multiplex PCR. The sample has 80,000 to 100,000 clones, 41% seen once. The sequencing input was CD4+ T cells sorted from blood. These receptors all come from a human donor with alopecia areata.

CDR3 sequence reads: CASSSDGLRPLHF. CDR3 DNA: TGCGCCAGCAGCTCGGACGGGTTAAGACCCCTCCACTTT. The rearrangement uses TRBV5-1 and TRBJ1-6, with no clear D. Germline loops: CDR1 SGHRS, CDR2 YFSETQ. The CDR3 totals 13 residues. Between the trimmed V and J ends, which lost 3 bases and 12 bases, there was a span of 13 bases. Full variable domain (remainder filled in from reference TRBV5-1 and TRBJ1-6): KAGVTQTPRYLIKTRGQQVTLSCSPISGHRSVSWYQQTPGQGLQFLFEYFSETQRNKGNFPGRFSGRQFSNSRSEMNVSTLELGDSALYLCASSSDGLRPLHFGNGTRLTVT.

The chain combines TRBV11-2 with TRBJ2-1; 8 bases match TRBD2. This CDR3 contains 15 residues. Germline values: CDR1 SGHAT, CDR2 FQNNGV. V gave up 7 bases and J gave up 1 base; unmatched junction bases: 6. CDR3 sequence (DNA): TGTGCCAGCACCGGACTAGCAATTTCCTACAATGAGCAGTTCTTC. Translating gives CASTGLAISYNEQFF.

For the CDR3, the DNA is TGCGCCAGCAGCTACAGACTAGCGGGGGCCCCAGATACGCAGTATTTT. The encoded protein is CASSYRLAGAPDTQYF. This chain joins TRBV5-1 and TRBJ2-3, with 12 positions matching TRBD2. Germline assignment: CDR1 SGHRS and CDR2 YFSETQ. The CDR3 loop spans 16 amino acids. With V trimmed by 3 bases and J by 4 bases, 6 bases remained unmatched.

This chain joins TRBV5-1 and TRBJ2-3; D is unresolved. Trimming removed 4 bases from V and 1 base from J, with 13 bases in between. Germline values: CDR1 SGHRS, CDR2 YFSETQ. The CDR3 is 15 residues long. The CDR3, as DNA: TGCGCCAGCAGCCCACTCCAAGGACGCACAGATACGCAGTATTTT. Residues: CASSPLQGRTDTQYF. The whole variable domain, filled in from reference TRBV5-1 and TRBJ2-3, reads KAGVTQTPRYLIKTRGQQVTLSCSPISGHRSVSWYQQTPGQGLQFLFEYFSETQRNKGNFPGRFSGRQFSNSRSEMNVSTLELGDSALYLCASSPLQGRTDTQYFGPGTRLTVL.

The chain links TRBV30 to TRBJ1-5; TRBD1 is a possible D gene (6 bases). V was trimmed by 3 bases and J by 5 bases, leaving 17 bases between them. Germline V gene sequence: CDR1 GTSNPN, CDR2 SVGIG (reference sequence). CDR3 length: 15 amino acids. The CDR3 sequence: CAWSNAGTRDQPQHF. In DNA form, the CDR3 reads TGTGCCTGGAGCAATGCCGGGACAAGGGATCAGCCCCAGCATTTT.

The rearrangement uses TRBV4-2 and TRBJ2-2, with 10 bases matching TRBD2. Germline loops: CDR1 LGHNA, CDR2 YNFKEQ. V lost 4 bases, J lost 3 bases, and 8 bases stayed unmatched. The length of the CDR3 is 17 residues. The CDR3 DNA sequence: TGTGCCAGCAGCCTGCTAGCGGGGGACGTGGACACCGGGGAGCTGTTTTTT. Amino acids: CASSLLAGDVDTGELFF.

The chain's CDR3 is CASTARTAANYGYTF. CDR3 sequence (DNA): TGCGCCAGCACGGCCCGGACAGCAGCTAACTATGGCTACACCTTC. The gene calls are TRBV5-1 and TRBJ1-2, with D tentatively TRBD1 (6 bases). This CDR3 comprises 15 residues. V shed 6 bases and J shed 0 bases, with 15 bases lying between them. CDR1 and CDR2 (germline): SGHRS, YFSETQ.

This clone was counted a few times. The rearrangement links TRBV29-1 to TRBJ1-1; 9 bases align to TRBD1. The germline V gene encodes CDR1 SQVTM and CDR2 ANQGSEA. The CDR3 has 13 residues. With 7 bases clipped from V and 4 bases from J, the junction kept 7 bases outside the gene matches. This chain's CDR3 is CSGRTGAGTEAFF. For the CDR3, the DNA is TGCAGCGGTCGGACAGGGGCGGGCACTGAAGCTTTCTTT.

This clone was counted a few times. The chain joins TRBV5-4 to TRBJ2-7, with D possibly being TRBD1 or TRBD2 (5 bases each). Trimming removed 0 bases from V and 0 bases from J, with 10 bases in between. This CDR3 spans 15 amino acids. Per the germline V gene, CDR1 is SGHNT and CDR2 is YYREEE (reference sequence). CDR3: CASSLGGVSSYEQYF. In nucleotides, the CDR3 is TGTGCCAGCAGCTTGGGAGGGGTAAGCTCCTACGAGCAGTACTTC.